This T cell receptor beta chain was found in a study of OX40 agonist ivuxolimab in advanced cancers. Study-level background: Treatment received earlier with anti-PD-1, anti-PD-L1 or anti-CTLA-4 agents was allowed, and under 50% had some.

V gave up 1 base and J gave up 6 bases; unmatched junction bases: 5. The CDR3 is 15 residues long. Germline V gene sequence: CDR1 SGHTA, CDR2 FQGTGA. Assay used: immunoSEQ multiplex PCR; TCRdb lists only in-frame clones, some missing. The profile shows about 61,000 clones, roughly 85% of them singletons. This clone showed up just a few times. Material: CD4+ or CD8+ T cells sorted from blood, obtained in a trial of the OX40 agonist ivuxolimab. This sequence originates from an adult with an advanced solid tumor such as melanoma, head and neck, liver or kidney cancer. This chain uses TRBV7-3 with TRBJ2-7; 11 bases are shared with TRBD1. The CDR3 loop is CASSLSGQGAGEQYF. The CDR3 region has the DNA TGTGCCAGCAGCTTAAGCGGACAGGGGGCTGGCGAGCAGTACTTC.